A single sample is the source of the 11 T cell receptor beta chains below, sequenced in a study of CD8+ T cells in alopecia areata (dated by TCRdb to 2016 to 2019). Library prep was done by the immunoSEQ multiplex PCR assay. For TCR sequencing, RNA was extracted from every sample and reverse transcribed into cDNA to serve as template. TCRdb mirrors the immuneACCESS table, restricted to in-frame sequences. Some clones are absent from its copies; in checked studies, under half trace to an unresolved V gene, and the reason for the others is unknown. The sample table holds about 140,000 clones, of which approximately 90% were seen once. 13% of the sample is in the top ten clones. What this sample's time point label stands for: roughly 27 days on oral tofacitinib. The treatment or condition label here, explained by the study, means: oral pan-JAK inhibitor, 5-10 mg twice daily. The source was CD8+ T cells sorted from blood, collected at week 4, from a patient treated with tofacitinib. These receptors originate from a human donor with alopecia areata.

As for this clone: The same CDR3 can be traced to other DNA sequences in this sample. V is TRBV4-1 and J is TRBJ1-1; possibly TRBD1 for D (5 bases). The V gene lost 0 bases and the J gene lost 0 bases, with 8 bases spanning the gap. CDR1 and CDR2 (germline): MGHRA, YSYEKL. The CDR3 loop spans 15 amino acids. CDR3 amino acids: CASSQDPGLNTEAFF. The CDR3 nucleotides read TGCGCCAGCAGCCAAGATCCGGGGCTGAACACTGAAGCTTTCTTT.

The chain couples TRBV29-1 to TRBJ1-1; a weak D match, TRBD1 (6 bases). Between the trimmed V and J ends, which lost 3 bases and 3 bases, there was a span of 14 bases. This CDR3 has 14 residues. Germline V gene lookup returns CDR1 SQVTM and CDR2 ANQGSEA. In DNA, the CDR3 is TGCAGCGTTGATTCGGGGGGCGGGTACACTGAAGCTTTCTTT. Its translation is CSVDSGGGYTEAFF. Combining the CDR3 with reference TRBV29-1 and TRBJ1-1 gives the whole variable domain SAVISQKPSRDICQRGTSLTIQCQVDSQVTMMFWYRQQPGQSLTLIATANQGSEATYESGFVIDKFPISRPNLTFSTLTVSNMSPEDSSIYLCSVDSGGGYTEAFFGQGTRLTVV.

J is TRBJ2-7 and V is TRBV29-1, with D perhaps TRBD1 (5 bases). The CDR3 consists of 13 residues. Germline lookup yields CDR1 SQVTM and CDR2 ANQGSEA. Trimming took off 5 bases at V and 3 bases at J, with 14 bases between the two ends. The CDR3 DNA reads TGCAGCGTTCTTCTCTCAGGGTTCTACGAGCAGTACTTC. Translation: CSVLLSGFYEQYF.

This rearrangement joins TRBV29-1 to TRBJ1-1; possibly TRBD1 for D (5 bases). Germline V gives CDR1 SQVTM, CDR2 ANQGSEA. V was cut by 8 bases and J by 1 base, with 11 bases left in between. The CDR3 runs 12 residues. The CDR3 is CSPWTPNTEAFF. DNA for the CDR3: TGCAGCCCTTGGACACCGAACACTGAAGCTTTCTTT.

The sample holds one count of this clone. The V gene is TRBV27, the J gene TRBJ2-2; D not certain. V shed 3 bases and J shed 5 bases, with 7 bases lying between them. Germline lookup yields CDR1 MNHEY and CDR2 SMNVEV (reference sequence). The CDR3 has 13 residues. Here the CDR3 DNA reads TGTGCCAGCAGTTTGTCCGCGACCGGGGAGCTGTTTTTT. This encodes CASSLSATGELFF.

J is TRBJ2-6 and V is TRBV11-2; possible D gene TRBD2, 5 bases. This CDR3 spans 18 amino acids. Germline V gene data show CDR1 as SGHAT and CDR2 as FQNNGV. Deletions cut 5 bases from V and 6 bases from J, with 23 bases between. The CDR3 coding sequence is TGTGCCAGCAGCCCAGCCCCCAGCGGCCACGACGAGGCCAACGTCCTGACTTTC. As protein: CASSPAPSGHDEANVLTF.

The chain joins TRBV5-1 to TRBJ2-7; D may correspond to TRBD1 or TRBD2 (5 bases each). V shed 3 bases and J shed 1 base, with 8 bases lying between them. Germline CDR1 reads SGHRS; CDR2 reads YFSETQ. CDR3 length equals 13 residues. CDR3 sequence: CASSWGNSYEQYF. CDR3 sequence (DNA): TGCGCCAGCAGCTGGGGGAATTCCTACGAGCAGTACTTC. Complete variable domain (other parts from reference TRBV5-1 and TRBJ2-7): KAGVTQTPRYLIKTRGQQVTLSCSPISGHRSVSWYQQTPGQGLQFLFEYFSETQRNKGNFPGRFSGRQFSNSRSEMNVSTLELGDSALYLCASSWGNSYEQYFGPGTRLTVT.

The chain uses TRBV5-8 and TRBJ1-4, with 9 nucleotides matching TRBD1. This CDR3 region has 16 residues. Germline CDR1 is SGHTS and CDR2 is YDEGEE. The trim removed 3 bases at V and 3 bases at J, leaving 6 bases unmatched. CDR3 nucleotides: TGTGCCAGCAGCTCCGGGACAGGGAGGGCTAATGAAAAACTGTTTTTT. It specifies CASSSGTGRANEKLFF.

V gene TRBV9 combines with J gene TRBJ2-5, with D unclear. V dropped 2 bases and J dropped 2 bases, with 10 bases sitting between them. The CDR3 extends over 14 amino acids. The V gene's germline CDR1 is SGDLS and CDR2 YYNGEE. The DNA of the CDR3 is TGTGCCAGCAGCGTCGACGGATCGCAAGAGACCCAGTACTTC. This encodes CASSVDGSQETQYF. Full variable domain (remainder filled in from reference TRBV9 and TRBJ2-5): DSGVTQTPKHLITATGQRVTLRCSPRSGDLSVYWYQQSLDQGLQFLIQYYNGEERAKGNILERFSAQQFPDLHSELNLSSLELGDSALYFCASSVDGSQETQYFGPGTRLLVL.

V is TRBV29-1 and J is TRBJ1-2; TRBD1 is a possible D gene (5 bases). The CDR3 runs 11 residues. V dropped 4 bases and J dropped 6 bases, with 9 bases sitting between them. CDR1 and CDR2 (germline): SQVTM, ANQGSEA. CDR3 region: CSVGRGNGYTF. The CDR3 DNA follows: TGCAGCGTTGGCCGGGGGAATGGCTACACCTTC. Drawing the rest from reference TRBV29-1 and TRBJ1-2, the complete variable domain is SAVISQKPSRDICQRGTSLTIQCQVDSQVTMMFWYRQQPGQSLTLIATANQGSEATYESGFVIDKFPISRPNLTFSTLTVSNMSPEDSSIYLCSVGRGNGYTFGSGTRLTVV.

The chain uses TRBV27 and TRBJ2-1, with 8 bases matching TRBD2. Germline trimming cut 5 bases from V and 4 bases from J; bases unmatched to any gene: 7. Germline CDR1 and CDR2: MNHEY and SMNVEV (reference sequence). This CDR3 comprises 15 residues. CDR3 residues: CASSPQREWYNEQFF. The DNA for the CDR3 is TGTGCCAGCAGTCCTCAGCGGGAGTGGTACAATGAGCAGTTCTTC.